This T cell receptor (beta chain) was recovered during a study of shared clonotypes between healthy human individuals. Here immunoSEQ multiplex PCR was the method, and the copy in TCRdb shows in-frame clones only, minus some. The table shows under 1 million clones, with roughly 96% occurring only once. The CDR3 is made up of 17 amino acids. The germline gives CDR1 MDHEN, CDR2 SYDVKM. V was pared by 3 bases and J by 0 bases, with 14 bases between. Naive CD8 populations comprised CD45RO-negative cells positively selected for CCR7, excluding terminally differentiated effector memory CD45RA+ cells. Every one of the donors was a Caucasian adult that lived in Nashville, Tennessee.

This TCR came from a young man in good health. This chain joins TRBV28 and TRBJ2-2; the D gene is possibly TRBD2 (6 bases). The sample taken for sequencing was naive CD8+ T cells sorted from blood. CDR3 in amino acids: CASSFKTPSANTGELFF. The CDR3 region has the DNA TGTGCCAGCAGTTTCAAAACCCCTAGCGCGAACACCGGGGAGCTGTTTTTT.